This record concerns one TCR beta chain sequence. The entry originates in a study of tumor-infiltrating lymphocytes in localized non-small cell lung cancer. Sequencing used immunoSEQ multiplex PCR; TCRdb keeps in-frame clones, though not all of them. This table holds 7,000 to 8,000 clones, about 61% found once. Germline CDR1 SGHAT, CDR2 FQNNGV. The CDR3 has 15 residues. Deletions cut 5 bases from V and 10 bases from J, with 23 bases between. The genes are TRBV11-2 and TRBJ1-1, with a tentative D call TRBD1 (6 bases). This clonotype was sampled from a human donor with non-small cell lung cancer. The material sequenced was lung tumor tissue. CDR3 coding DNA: TGTGCCAGCAGCCCGCGCCCGACAGGAGAGCAGGGAGCTTTCTTT. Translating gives CASSPRPTGEQGAFF.